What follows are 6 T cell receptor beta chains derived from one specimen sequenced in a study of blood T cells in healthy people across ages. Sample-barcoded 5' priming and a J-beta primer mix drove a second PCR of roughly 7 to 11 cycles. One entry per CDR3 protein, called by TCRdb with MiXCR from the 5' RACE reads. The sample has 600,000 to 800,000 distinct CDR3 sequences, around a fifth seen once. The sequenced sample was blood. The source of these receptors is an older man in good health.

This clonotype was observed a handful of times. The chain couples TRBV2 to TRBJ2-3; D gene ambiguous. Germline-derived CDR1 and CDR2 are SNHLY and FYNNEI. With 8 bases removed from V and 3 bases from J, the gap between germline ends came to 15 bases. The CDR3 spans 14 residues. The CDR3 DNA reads TGTGCCAGCGCTCTGGAGAGTCGTACAGATACGCAGTATTTT. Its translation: CASALESRTDTQYF.

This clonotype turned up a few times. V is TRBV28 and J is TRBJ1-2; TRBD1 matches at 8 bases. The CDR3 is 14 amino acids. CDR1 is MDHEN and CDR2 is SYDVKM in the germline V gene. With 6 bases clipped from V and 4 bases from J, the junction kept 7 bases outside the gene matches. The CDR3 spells CASRPDRGVYGYTF. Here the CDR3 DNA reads TGTGCCAGCAGGCCTGACAGGGGCGTCTATGGCTACACCTTC.

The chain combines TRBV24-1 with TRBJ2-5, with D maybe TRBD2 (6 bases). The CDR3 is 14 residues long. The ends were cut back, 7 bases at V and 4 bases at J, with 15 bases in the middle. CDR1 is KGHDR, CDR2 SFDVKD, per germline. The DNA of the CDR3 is TGTGCCACCAGCAATTCCGGGACTCGAGAGACCCAGTACTTC. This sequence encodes CATSNSGTRETQYF.

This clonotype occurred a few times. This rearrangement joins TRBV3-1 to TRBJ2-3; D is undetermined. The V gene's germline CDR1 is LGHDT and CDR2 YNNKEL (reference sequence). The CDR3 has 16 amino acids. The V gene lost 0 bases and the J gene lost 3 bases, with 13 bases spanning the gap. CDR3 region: CASSQEPAARTDTQYF. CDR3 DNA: TGTGCCAGCAGCCAAGAACCGGCCGCCAGAACAGATACGCAGTATTTT.

CDR3: CSARPPYYDNEQFF. CDR3 nucleotides: TGCAGTGCTAGACCTCCCTATTATGACAATGAGCAGTTCTTC. V gene TRBV20-1 combines with J gene TRBJ2-7, with D unclear. The last part of the DNA fits TRBJ2-1 better; the J call may be wrong. The CDR3 consists of 14 residues. Germline CDR1 reads DFQATT; CDR2 reads SNEGSKA (reference sequence).

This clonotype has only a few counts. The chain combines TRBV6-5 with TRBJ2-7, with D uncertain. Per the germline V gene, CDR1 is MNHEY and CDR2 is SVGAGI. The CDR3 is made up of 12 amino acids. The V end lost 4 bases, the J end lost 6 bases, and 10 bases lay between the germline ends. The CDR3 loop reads CASSFPFGEQYF. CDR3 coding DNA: TGTGCCAGCAGTTTTCCGTTTGGCGAGCAGTACTTC.